One sample yielded the 10 T cell receptor beta chains listed below, sequenced in a study of cytomegalovirus exposure and HLA in healthy donors (dated by TCRdb to about 2017). The method behind the library was the immunoSEQ multiplex PCR assay. The multiplex PCR relied on a mix of 60 forward primers for TCR Vbeta segments and 13 reverse primers for TCR Jbeta segments. What TCRdb holds here is the immuneACCESS table cut down to in-frame rearrangements. Part of the clones is not present; checked against another copy, under half of the missing clones reflect an unresolved V gene, and the others are unexplained. The sample table lists 90,000 to 110,000 clones, approximately 81% of them with a count of one. The ten largest clones represent roughly 2.2% of the sample. Material: PBMCs. The receptors were gathered from a woman aged 25 to 45 in good health and CMV-seronegative.

This chain joins TRBV7-6 and TRBJ2-7; 8 bases fit TRBD2. V was pared by 8 bases and J by 5 bases, with 11 bases of the junction left unmatched. Germline assignment: CDR1 SGHVS and CDR2 FNYEAQ. The CDR3 runs to 14 residues. The CDR3 reads CASSNSREDDEQYF. The CDR3 DNA follows: TGTGCCAGCTCAAATTCGCGGGAGGACGACGAGCAGTACTTC.

The rearrangement links TRBV27 to TRBJ1-5; D remains ambiguous. Per the germline V gene, CDR1 is MNHEY and CDR2 is SMNVEV (reference sequence). This CDR3 spans 15 amino acids. V lost 3 bases, J lost 2 bases, and 11 bases lay in between. The CDR3 DNA reads as TGTGCCAGCAGTTTTTCGGTGGTTGGCAATCAGCCCCAGCATTTT. Translating gives CASSFSVVGNQPQHF.

This clone was counted between two and nine times. The rearrangement uses TRBV5-1 and TRBJ2-7; 10 positions match TRBD1. CDR1 is SGHRS and CDR2 is YFSETQ in the germline V gene. With V trimmed by 0 bases and J by 4 bases, 4 bases remained unmatched. This CDR3 is built from 15 residues. CDR3: CASSLAGTGAYEQYF. The CDR3 DNA follows: TGCGCCAGCAGCTTGGCCGGGACAGGGGCTTACGAGCAGTACTTC.

The J gene is TRBJ1-6, the V gene TRBV7-2; the D gene is possibly TRBD1 (6 bases). The CDR3 has 16 residues. CDR1 is SGHTA and CDR2 is FQGNSA in the germline V gene. Trimming left V 6 bases short and J 0 bases short, with 12 bases between. CDR3 sequence: CASRRTVRSYNSPLHF. The CDR3, as DNA: TGTGCCAGCAGGAGGACAGTCCGCTCCTATAATTCACCCCTCCACTTT. Full variable domain (rest looked up from reference TRBV7-2 and TRBJ1-6): GAGVSQSPSNKVTEKGKDVELRCDPISGHTALYWYRQSLGQGLEFLIYFQGNSAPDKSGLPSDRFSAERTGGSVSTLTIQRTQQEDSAVYLCASRRTVRSYNSPLHFGNGTRLTVT.

The CDR3 sequence: CASSPDGVQTGIQYF. In nucleotides, the CDR3 is TGTGCCAGCTCACCCGACGGGGTCCAGACAGGCATTCAGTACTTC. J is TRBJ2-4 and V is TRBV18; possible D gene TRBD1, 6 bases. The V gene's germline CDR1 is KGHSH and CDR2 LQKENI. The length of the CDR3 is 15 residues. Trimming pared 3 bases from V and 9 bases from J, leaving 18 bases between.

V and J are TRBV16 and TRBJ1-2; D gene ambiguous. V was trimmed by 4 bases and J by 6 bases, leaving 6 bases between them. The germline gives CDR1 KGHSY, CDR2 FQNENV. This CDR3 region has 11 residues. Here the CDR3 reads CASSREHGYTF. Written as DNA, the CDR3 is TGTGCCAGCAGCCGGGAGCATGGCTACACCTTC.

The CDR3 DNA is TGTGCCAGCAGTGTGAGTGGGACTAGCGACCGAACCTACGAGCAGTACTTC. Encoded protein: CASSVSGTSDRTYEQYF. The J gene is TRBJ2-7, the V gene TRBV6-4; TRBD2 aligns across 10 bases. The CDR3 spans 17 residues. The V segment lost 4 bases and the J segment 2 bases; nucleotides outside the gene matches: 11. Germline V gene data show CDR1 as MRHNA and CDR2 as SNTAGT.

The V gene is TRBV27, the J gene TRBJ2-7; D possibly corresponds to TRBD2 (6 bases). This CDR3 comprises 13 residues. Germline V CDR1 and CDR2: MNHEY, SMNVEV (reference sequence). V was shortened by 6 bases and J by 4 bases, with 13 bases between the two germline ends. The CDR3, as DNA: TGTGCCAGCAGCCCAGCCGGGAGTTACGAGCAGTACTTC. Translating it yields CASSPAGSYEQYF.

The genes are TRBV5-6 and TRBJ2-7; TRBD2 agrees at 11 bases. V was pared by 4 bases and J by 0 bases, with 6 bases of the junction left unmatched. CDR1 is SGHDT, CDR2 YYEEEE, per germline. The CDR3 runs to 16 residues. The DNA for the CDR3 is TGTGCCAGCAGCCCGGGGACTAGCGGAAGCTCCTACGAGCAGTACTTC. This gives the protein CASSPGTSGSSYEQYF.

This clone was seen a single time. This chain uses TRBV6-6 with TRBJ1-1; D remains ambiguous. The CDR3 consists of 16 residues. Deletions cut 6 bases from V and 0 bases from J, with 17 bases between. Germline CDR1 is MNHNY and CDR2 is SVGAGI (reference sequence). The CDR3 spells CASSPRRPGMNTEAFF. Here the CDR3 DNA reads TGTGCCAGCAGCCCGCGGAGGCCGGGGATGAACACTGAAGCTTTCTTT.